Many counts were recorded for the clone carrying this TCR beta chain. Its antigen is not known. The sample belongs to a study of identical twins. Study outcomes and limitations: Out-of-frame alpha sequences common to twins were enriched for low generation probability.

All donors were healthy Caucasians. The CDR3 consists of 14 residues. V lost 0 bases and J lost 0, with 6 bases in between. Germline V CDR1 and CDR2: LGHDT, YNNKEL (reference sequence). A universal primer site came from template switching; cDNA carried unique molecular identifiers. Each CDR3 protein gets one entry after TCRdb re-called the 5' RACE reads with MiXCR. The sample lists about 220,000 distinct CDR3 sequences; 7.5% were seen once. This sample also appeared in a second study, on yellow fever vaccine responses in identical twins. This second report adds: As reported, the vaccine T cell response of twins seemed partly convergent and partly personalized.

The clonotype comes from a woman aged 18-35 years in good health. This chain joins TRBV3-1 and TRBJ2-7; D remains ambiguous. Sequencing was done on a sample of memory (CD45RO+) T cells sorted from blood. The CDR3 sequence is CASSQDQTSYEQYF. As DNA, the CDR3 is TGTGCCAGCAGCCAAGATCAAACCTCCTACGAGCAGTACTTC.